Below, 18 T cell receptor beta chains from the same sample are listed, as sequenced in a study of beta chain features in type 1 diabetes. Overall study results and limits: Type 1 diabetes patients had TCRB CDR3s that were shorter (moderately but significantly so) in all four CD4+ subsets.

No antigens are known for them. Every isolated RNA sample was fully reverse transcribed, so sequencing captured expressed TCRB transcripts. Sequencing used immunoSEQ multiplex PCR; TCRdb keeps in-frame clones, though not all of them. The repertoire consists of 25,000 to 30,000 clones, with less than 60% occurring once and the leading ten covering around 1.6%. Sequencing used Tregs from blood. These receptors all stem from a woman younger than 35 with type 1 diabetes.

The CDR3, as DNA: TGTGCCAGCAGTGAAGTTAGCGGGAGCCGGAATGAGCAGTTCTTC. This encodes CASSEVSGSRNEQFF. The gene calls are TRBV2 and TRBJ2-1; 9 bases fit TRBD2. The germline CDR1 and CDR2 sequences are SNHLY and FYNNEI. The CDR3 sequence is 15 residues long. The V and J ends lost 1 base and 7 bases, in that order; junction bases with no gene match: 5.

The chain links TRBV28 to TRBJ2-2; maybe TRBD1 (5 bases). Per germline, CDR1 MDHEN and CDR2 SYDVKM. There are 12 residues in the CDR3. Trimming stripped 6 bases from V and 6 bases from J, with 8 bases between. The DNA for the CDR3 is TGTGCCAGCAGGTGGGGCGCCGGGGAGCTGTTTTTT. Translating it yields CASRWGAGELFF.

The chain couples TRBV19 to TRBJ2-3; TRBD2 agrees at 8 bases. V was clipped by 7 bases and J by 4 bases; unmatched bases: 1. Germline V gene lookup returns CDR1 LNHDA and CDR2 SQIVND (reference sequence). The CDR3 length is 12 residues. The CDR3: CASIGGADTQYF. The CDR3 bases are TGTGCCAGTATCGGGGGGGCAGATACGCAGTATTTT. The full variable domain, rest sourced from reference TRBV19 and TRBJ2-3, is DGGITQSPKYLFRKEGQNVTLSCEQNLNHDAMYWYRQDPGQGLRLIYYSQIVNDFQKGDIAEGYSVSREKKESFPLTVTSAQKNPTAFYLCASIGGADTQYFGPGTRLTVL.

This clone was observed a few times. The chain uses TRBV11-3 and TRBJ2-1; tentative D call: TRBD2 (5 bases). The germline V gene encodes CDR1 SGHNT and CDR2 YENEEA. The CDR3 is made up of 15 amino acids. V lost 7 bases to trimming and J lost 0 bases, with 13 bases between them. DNA of the CDR3: TGTGCCAGCATCTCGGACTCAAGCTCCTACAATGAGCAGTTCTTC. Translated, it gives CASISDSSSYNEQFF.

This sequence joins TRBV6-6 and TRBJ2-3; 12 bases map to TRBD2. Per germline, CDR1 MNHNY and CDR2 SVGAGI (reference sequence). The V and J ends lost 4 bases and 0 bases, in that order; junction bases with no gene match: 2. The CDR3 contains 16 residues. Here the CDR3 DNA reads TGTGCCAGCAGTTCCGGACTAGCGGGGAGCACAGATACGCAGTATTTT. It encodes CASSSGLAGSTDTQYF.

This rearrangement joins TRBV5-6 to TRBJ2-3, with 9 bases identical to TRBD2. Germline CDR1 reads SGHDT; CDR2 reads YYEEEE. The CDR3 spans 16 residues. Trimming at V came to 4 bases and at J to 2 bases, leaving 8 bases not matched to a gene. In DNA form, the CDR3 reads TGTGCCAGCAGCAGGACGGGACTAGCCACCACAGATACGCAGTATTTT. This codes for CASSRTGLATTDTQYF.

The V call is TRBV7-7, the J call TRBJ2-5; 7 nucleotides agree with TRBD2. The CDR3 spans 16 residues. V was pared by 4 bases and J by 4 bases, with 12 bases of the junction left unmatched. From germline, CDR1 is SSHAT and CDR2 FNYEAQ (reference sequence). As DNA, the CDR3 is TGTGCCAGCAGCTCGGGCGGGGGAGTATCGGCAGAGACCCAGTACTTC. It codes for CASSSGGGVSAETQYF.

The chain carries TRBV30 and TRBJ2-7, with TRBD1 matching 8 bases. The CDR3 length is 12 residues. V lost 7 bases and J lost 3; bases outside the gene matches: 5. The germline V gene encodes CDR1 GTSNPN and CDR2 SVGIG (reference sequence). CDR3 coding DNA: TGTGCCTACGACAGGGGCGGCTACGAGCAGTACGTC. Its protein product is CAYDRGGYEQYV.

This chain uses TRBV18 with TRBJ1-2, with 9 bases lining up with TRBD1. The V and J ends lost 0 bases and 10 bases, in that order; junction bases with no gene match: 6. This CDR3 is built from 14 residues. Germline-derived CDR1 and CDR2 are KGHSH and LQKENI. CDR3 in DNA: TGTGCCAGCTCACCACCCGCGGACAGGGGTGACTACACCTTC. It translates to CASSPPADRGDYTF.

Turning to this clone: Other DNA sequences in the same sample also yield this CDR3. J is TRBJ2-1 and V is TRBV5-1; TRBD1 agrees at 8 bases. The CDR3 contains 15 residues. Trimming at V came to 7 bases and at J to 4 bases, leaving 10 bases not matched to a gene. Germline V gene sequence: CDR1 SGHRS, CDR2 YFSETQ. CDR3: CASVPQGAVYNEQFF. Here the CDR3 DNA reads TGCGCCAGCGTTCCTCAGGGGGCGGTGTACAATGAGCAGTTCTTC.

The V call is TRBV27, the J call TRBJ1-2; weak D call: TRBD1 (6 bases). V was pared by 5 bases and J by 6 bases, with 16 bases between. Per germline, CDR1 MNHEY and CDR2 SMNVEV (reference sequence). CDR3 length equals 14 residues. CDR3 region: CASSGIQGVDGYTF. The CDR3 DNA is TGTGCCAGCAGTGGCATACAGGGAGTTGATGGCTACACCTTC.

The V gene is TRBV7-9, the J gene TRBJ2-1; 16 bases agree with TRBD2. V shed 5 bases and J 12 bases; nucleotides not matched to a gene: 4. Germline CDR1 SEHNR, CDR2 FQNEAQ (reference sequence). This CDR3 contains 14 residues. DNA of the CDR3: TGTGCCAGCAGCCTGGGACTAGCGGGAGGGGGGCAGTTCTTC. This sequence encodes CASSLGLAGGGQFF.

This clone has more than one count but fewer than ten. The V call is TRBV6-1, the J call TRBJ2-2; 7 positions agree with TRBD1. V lost 6 bases to trimming and J lost 4 bases; unmatched junction nucleotides: 8. The length of the CDR3 is 15 residues. CDR1 is MNHNS, CDR2 SASEGT, per germline. In DNA form, the CDR3 reads TGTGCCAGCAGGCTCAACAGGGGTTTCACCGGGGAGCTGTTTTTT. Translated, it gives CASRLNRGFTGELFF.

This clone is medium-sized in the sample. The chain employs TRBV7-6 and TRBJ2-1, with D tentatively TRBD1 (6 bases). Trimming stripped 4 bases from V and 1 base from J, with 17 bases between. CDR1 and CDR2 (germline): SGHVS, FNYEAQ. The CDR3 has 17 amino acids. CDR3 sequence (DNA): TGTGCCAGCAGCTATATCCCTGTGACAGGATCCTACAATGAGCAGTTCTTC. Translating it yields CASSYIPVTGSYNEQFF.

The CDR3 DNA is TGTGCCAGCAGCTCTGCTAGCGGGATGTTAAGTGAGCAGTTCTTC. Translation gives CASSSASGMLSEQFF. The genes are TRBV11-2 and TRBJ2-1; 9 bases match TRBD2. The CDR3 is made up of 15 amino acids. CDR1 is SGHAT, CDR2 FQNNGV, per germline. With V trimmed by 4 bases and J by 9 bases, 10 bases remained unmatched.

The CDR3 here is CASSGQGGNTEAFF. The CDR3 DNA reads as TGTGCCAGCAGCGGACAGGGGGGTAACACTGAAGCTTTCTTT. J is TRBJ1-1 and V is TRBV6-1; 10 nucleotides align to TRBD1. Looked up from germline, CDR1 is MNHNS and CDR2 is SASEGT. The V gene end was trimmed by 6 bases and the J gene end by 2 bases; junction bases not matched to a gene: 3. The CDR3 is 14 residues long.

The V and J genes are TRBV28 and TRBJ1-5; unclear D gene. Germline values: CDR1 MDHEN, CDR2 SYDVKM. Trimming shortened V by 7 bases and J by 8 bases, and 15 bases separated the two germline ends. This CDR3 has 13 residues. DNA for the CDR3: TGTGCCAGCAACTCCCAGTTGAGGGAGCCCCAGCATTTT. It translates to CASNSQLREPQHF. The full variable domain, its missing parts supplied by reference TRBV28 and TRBJ1-5, is DVKVTQSSRYLVKRTGEKVFLECVQDMDHENMFWYRQDPGLGLRLIYFSYDVKMKEKGDIPEGYSVSREKKERFSLILESASTNQTSMYLCASNSQLREPQHFGDGTRLSIL.

This clone was seen more than once but under ten times. V usage is TRBV5-5 and J usage is TRBJ2-2, with TRBD1 as a possible D gene (5 bases). Germline V lookup: CDR1 SGHKS, CDR2 YYEKEE (reference sequence). Trimming stripped 3 bases from V and 2 bases from J, with 8 bases between. The CDR3 is made up of 14 amino acids. CDR3 sequence: CASSSDSNTGELFF. The CDR3 coding sequence is TGTGCCAGCAGCTCCGACAGCAACACCGGGGAGCTGTTTTTT.